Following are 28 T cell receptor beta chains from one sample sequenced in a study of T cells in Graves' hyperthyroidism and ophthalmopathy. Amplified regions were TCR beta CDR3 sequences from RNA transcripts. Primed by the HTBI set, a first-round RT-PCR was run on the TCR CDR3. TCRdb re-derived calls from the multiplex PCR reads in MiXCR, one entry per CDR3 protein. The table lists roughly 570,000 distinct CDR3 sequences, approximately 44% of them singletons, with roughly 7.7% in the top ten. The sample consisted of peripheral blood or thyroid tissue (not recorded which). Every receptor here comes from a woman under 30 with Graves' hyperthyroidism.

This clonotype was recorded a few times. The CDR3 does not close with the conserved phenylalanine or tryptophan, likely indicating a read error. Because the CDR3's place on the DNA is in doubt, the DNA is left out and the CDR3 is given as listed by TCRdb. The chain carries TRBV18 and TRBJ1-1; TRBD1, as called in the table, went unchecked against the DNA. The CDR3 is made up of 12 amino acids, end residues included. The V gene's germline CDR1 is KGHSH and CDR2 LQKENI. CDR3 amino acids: CASSHKDRAKFV.

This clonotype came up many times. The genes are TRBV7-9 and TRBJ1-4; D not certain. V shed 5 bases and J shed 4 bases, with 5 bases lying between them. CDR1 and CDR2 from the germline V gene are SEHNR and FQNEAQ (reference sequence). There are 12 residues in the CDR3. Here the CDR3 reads CASSISNEKLFF. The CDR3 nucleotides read TGTGCCAGCAGCATAAGTAATGAAAAACTGTTTTTT.

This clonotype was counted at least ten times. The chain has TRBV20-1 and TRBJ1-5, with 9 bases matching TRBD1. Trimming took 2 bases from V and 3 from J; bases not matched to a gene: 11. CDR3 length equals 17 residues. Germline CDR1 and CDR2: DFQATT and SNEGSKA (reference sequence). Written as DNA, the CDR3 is TGCAGTGCTAGAACAGGGGGCGCAGGTGGAGTCAATCAGCCCCAGCATTTT. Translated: CSARTGGAGGVNQPQHF.

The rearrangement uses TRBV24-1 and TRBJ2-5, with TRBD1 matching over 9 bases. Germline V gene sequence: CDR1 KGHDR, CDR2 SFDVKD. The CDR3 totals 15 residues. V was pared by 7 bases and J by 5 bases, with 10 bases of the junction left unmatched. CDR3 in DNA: TGTGCCACCAGCAGACGGACAGGGGATGGGGAGACCCAGTACTTC. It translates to CATSRRTGDGETQYF.

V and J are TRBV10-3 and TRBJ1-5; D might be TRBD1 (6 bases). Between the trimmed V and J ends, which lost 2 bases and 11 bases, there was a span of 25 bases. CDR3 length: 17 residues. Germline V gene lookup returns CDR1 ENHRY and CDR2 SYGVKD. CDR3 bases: TGTGCCATCAGTGAGAGGGGGACTAGCGGGACTCAAGAGACCCAGCATTTT. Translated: CAISERGTSGTQETQHF.

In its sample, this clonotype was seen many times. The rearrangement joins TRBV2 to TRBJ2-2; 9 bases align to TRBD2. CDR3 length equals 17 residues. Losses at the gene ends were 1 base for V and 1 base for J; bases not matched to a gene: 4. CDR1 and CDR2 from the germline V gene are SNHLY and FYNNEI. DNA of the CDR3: TGTGCCAGCAGTGAAGTTGGACTAGCGAAGAACACCGGGGAGCTGTTTTTT. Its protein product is CASSEVGLAKNTGELFF.

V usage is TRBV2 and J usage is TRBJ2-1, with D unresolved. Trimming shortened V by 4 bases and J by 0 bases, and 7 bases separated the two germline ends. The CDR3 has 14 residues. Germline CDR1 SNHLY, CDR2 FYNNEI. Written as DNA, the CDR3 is TGTGCCAGCAGTGCCCCCCCCTCCTACAATGAGCAGTTCTTC. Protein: CASSAPPSYNEQFF.

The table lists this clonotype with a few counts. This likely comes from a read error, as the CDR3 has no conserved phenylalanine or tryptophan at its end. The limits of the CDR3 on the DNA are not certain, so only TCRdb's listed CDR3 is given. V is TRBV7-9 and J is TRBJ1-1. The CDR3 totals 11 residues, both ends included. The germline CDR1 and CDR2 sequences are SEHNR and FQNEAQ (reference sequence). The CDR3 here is CASSLLPGLAG.

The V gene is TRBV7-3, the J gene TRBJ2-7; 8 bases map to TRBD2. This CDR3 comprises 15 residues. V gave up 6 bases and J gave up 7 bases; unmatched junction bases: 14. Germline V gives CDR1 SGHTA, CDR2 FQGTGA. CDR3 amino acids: CASSTQLADYNEQYF. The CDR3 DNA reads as TGTGCCAGCAGTACCCAACTAGCGGACTACAATGAGCAGTACTTC.

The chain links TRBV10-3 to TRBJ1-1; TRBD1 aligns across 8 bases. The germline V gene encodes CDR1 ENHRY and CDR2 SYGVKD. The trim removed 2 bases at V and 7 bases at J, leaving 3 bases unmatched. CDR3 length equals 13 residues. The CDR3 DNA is TGTGCCATCAGTGAGGGACAGGGTGATGAAGCTTTCTTT. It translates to CAISEGQGDEAFF.

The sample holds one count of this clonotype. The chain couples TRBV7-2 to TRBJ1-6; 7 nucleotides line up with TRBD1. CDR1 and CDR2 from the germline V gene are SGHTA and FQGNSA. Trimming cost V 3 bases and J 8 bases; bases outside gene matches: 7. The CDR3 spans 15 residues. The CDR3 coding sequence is TGTGCCAGCAGCTTTTCGGGACAGCCTTATTCACCCCTCCACTTT. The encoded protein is CASSFSGQPYSPLHF.

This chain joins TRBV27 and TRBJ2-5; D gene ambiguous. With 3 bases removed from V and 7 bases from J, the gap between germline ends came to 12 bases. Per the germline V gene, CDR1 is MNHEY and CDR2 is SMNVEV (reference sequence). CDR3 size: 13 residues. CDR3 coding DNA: TGTGCCAGCAGTTTCCAGCTTATGGGGACCCAGTACTTC. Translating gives CASSFQLMGTQYF.

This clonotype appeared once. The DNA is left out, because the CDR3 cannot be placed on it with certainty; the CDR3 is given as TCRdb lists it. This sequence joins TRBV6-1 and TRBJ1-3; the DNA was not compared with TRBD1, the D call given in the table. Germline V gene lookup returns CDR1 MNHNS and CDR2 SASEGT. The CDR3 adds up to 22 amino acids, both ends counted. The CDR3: CASSEPAGSTYEQYFGPGTIYF.

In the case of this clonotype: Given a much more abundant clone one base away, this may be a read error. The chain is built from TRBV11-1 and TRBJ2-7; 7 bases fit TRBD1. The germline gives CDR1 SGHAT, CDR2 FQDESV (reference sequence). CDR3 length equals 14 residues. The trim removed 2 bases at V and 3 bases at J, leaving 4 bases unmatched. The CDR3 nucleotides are TGTGCCAGCAGCTTAATAGACAGGGACTACGAGCAGTACTTC. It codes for CASSLIDRDYEQYF.

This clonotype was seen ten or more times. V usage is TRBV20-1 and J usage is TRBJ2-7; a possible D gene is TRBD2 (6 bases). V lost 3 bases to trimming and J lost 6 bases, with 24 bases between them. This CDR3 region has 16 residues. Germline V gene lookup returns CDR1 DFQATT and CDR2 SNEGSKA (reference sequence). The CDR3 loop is CSARPWRGTRAGEQYF. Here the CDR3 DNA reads TGCAGTGCTAGGCCGTGGAGGGGCACCCGAGCGGGCGAGCAGTACTTC.

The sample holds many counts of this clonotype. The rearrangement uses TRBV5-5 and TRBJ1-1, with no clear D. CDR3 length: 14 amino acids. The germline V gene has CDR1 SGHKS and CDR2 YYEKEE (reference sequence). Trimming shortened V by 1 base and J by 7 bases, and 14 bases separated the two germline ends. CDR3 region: CASSLFAGVVEAFF. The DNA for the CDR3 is TGTGCCAGCAGCTTGTTTGCGGGTGTCGTTGAAGCTTTCTTT.

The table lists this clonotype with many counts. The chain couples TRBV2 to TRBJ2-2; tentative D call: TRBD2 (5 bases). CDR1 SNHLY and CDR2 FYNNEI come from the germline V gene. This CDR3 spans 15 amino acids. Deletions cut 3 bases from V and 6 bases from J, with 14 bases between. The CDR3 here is CASSDFTSPAGELFF. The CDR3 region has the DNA TGTGCCAGCAGTGACTTTACTAGTCCTGCCGGGGAGCTGTTTTTT.

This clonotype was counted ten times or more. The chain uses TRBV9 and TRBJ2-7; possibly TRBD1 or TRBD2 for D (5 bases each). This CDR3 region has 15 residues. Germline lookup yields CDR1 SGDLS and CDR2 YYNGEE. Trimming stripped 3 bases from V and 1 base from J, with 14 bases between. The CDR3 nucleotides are TGTGCCAGCAGCGGGGACCGGGTGGGATCCTACGAGCAGTACTTC. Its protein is CASSGDRVGSYEQYF.

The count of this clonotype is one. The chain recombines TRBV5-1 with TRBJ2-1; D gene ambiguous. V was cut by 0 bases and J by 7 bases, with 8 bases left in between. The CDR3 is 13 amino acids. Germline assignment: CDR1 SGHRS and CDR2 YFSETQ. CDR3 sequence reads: CASSLGQRNEQFF. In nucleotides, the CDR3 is TGCGCCAGCAGCTTGGGGCAGAGGAATGAGCAGTTCTTC.

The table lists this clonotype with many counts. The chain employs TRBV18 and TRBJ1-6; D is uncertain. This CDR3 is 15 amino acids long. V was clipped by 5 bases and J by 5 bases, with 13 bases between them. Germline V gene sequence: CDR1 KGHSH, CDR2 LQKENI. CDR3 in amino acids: CASSAQRPNNSPLHF. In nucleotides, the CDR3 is TGTGCCAGCTCAGCACAGAGGCCTAATAATTCACCCCTCCACTTT.

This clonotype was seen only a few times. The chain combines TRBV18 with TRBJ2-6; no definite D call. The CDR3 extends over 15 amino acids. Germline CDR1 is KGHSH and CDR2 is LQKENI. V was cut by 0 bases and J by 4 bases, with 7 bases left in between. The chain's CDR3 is CASSPPPNGANVLTF. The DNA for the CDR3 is TGTGCCAGCTCACCACCCCCTAACGGGGCCAACGTCCTGACTTTC.

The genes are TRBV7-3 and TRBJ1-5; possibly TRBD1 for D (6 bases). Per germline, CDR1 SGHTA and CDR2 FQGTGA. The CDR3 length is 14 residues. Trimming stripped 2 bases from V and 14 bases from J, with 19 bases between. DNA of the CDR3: TGTGCCAGCAGCTTACGCCCAGGGGAGCGCTACGAGCATTTT. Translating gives CASSLRPGERYEHF.

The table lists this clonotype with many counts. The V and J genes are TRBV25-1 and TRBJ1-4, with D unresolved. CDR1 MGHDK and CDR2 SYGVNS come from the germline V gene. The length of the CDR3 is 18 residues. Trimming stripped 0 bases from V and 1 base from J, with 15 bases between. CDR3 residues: CASSEYSAGGRTNEKLFF. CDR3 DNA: TGTGCCAGCAGTGAATACTCCGCAGGCGGAAGAACTAATGAAAAACTGTTTTTT.

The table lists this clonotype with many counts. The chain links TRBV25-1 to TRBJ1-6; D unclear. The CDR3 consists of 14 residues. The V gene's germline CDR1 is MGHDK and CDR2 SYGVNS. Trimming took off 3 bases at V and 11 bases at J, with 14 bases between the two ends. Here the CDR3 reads CASSDPTFGAPLHF. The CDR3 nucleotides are TGTGCCAGCAGTGACCCCACCTTCGGTGCACCCCTCCACTTT.

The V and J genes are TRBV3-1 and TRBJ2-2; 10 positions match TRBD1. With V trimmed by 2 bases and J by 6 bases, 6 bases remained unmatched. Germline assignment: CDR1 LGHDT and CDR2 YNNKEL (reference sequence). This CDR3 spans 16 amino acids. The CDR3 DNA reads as TGTGCCAGCAGCCAACGACAGGGGGCGGTGCCCGGGGAGCTGTTTTTT. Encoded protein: CASSQRQGAVPGELFF. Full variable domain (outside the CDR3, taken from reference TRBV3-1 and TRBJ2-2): DTAVSQTPKYLVTQMGNDKSIKCEQNLGHDTMYWYKQDSKKFLKIMFSYNNKELIINETVPNRFSPKSPDKAHLNLHINSLELGDSAVYFCASSQRQGAVPGELFFGEGSRLTVL.

The DNA for the CDR3 is TGTGCCAGCAGCTCGGACGGTTGGGGGAACACTGAAGCTTTCTTT. Its protein is CASSSDGWGNTEAFF. This sequence joins TRBV7-9 and TRBJ1-1; D ambiguous. The CDR3 runs to 15 residues. CDR1 and CDR2 (germline): SEHNR, FQNEAQ (reference sequence). The ends were cut back, 4 bases at V and 1 base at J, with 13 bases in the middle.

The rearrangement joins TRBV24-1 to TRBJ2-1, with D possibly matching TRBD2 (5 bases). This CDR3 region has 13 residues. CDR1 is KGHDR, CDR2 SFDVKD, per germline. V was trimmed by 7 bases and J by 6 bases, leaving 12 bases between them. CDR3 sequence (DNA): TGTGCCACCAGCCAGGAGGTAAGCAATGAGCAGTTCTTC. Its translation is CATSQEVSNEQFF.

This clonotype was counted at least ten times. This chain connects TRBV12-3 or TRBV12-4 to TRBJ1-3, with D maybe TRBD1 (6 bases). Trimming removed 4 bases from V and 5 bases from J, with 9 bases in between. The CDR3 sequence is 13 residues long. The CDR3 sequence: CASSSQGRNTIYF. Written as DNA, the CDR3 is TGTGCCAGCAGTTCGCAGGGGAGAAACACCATATATTTT.